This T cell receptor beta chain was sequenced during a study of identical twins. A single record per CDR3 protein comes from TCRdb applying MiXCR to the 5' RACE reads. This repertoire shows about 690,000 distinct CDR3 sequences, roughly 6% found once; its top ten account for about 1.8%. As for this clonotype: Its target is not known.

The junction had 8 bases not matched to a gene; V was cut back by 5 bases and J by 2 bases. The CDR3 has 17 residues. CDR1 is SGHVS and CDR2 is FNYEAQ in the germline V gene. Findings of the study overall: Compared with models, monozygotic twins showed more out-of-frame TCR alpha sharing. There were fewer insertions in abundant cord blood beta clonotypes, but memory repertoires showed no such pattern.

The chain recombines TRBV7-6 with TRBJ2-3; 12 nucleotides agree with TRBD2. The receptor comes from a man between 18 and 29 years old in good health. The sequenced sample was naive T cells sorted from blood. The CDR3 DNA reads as TGTGCCAGCAGCCTCCTAGCGGGAGGGCCCCACACAGATACGCAGTATTTT. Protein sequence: CASSLLAGGPHTDTQYF.